These T cell receptor beta chains were read from a single sample in a study of beta chain features in type 1 diabetes. TCRdb's copy holds only in-frame clones and misses some; the assay was immunoSEQ multiplex PCR. The table shows some 700,000 clones, with roughly an eighth occurring only once. What was sequenced was naive CD4+ T cells from blood. The receptor set was obtained from a man between 18 and 29 years old with type 1 diabetes. Each CDR3 is given without its conserved first and last residue. The order of the fields is D gene, J gene, V gene, clone size, CDR3 protein. The D gene is left open where the match is weak. The size field is filled for only some rows; it gives once, few, many or a size class.

TRBD1 TRBJ2-2 TRBV5-1 NA ASSWTGTGELF
NA TRBJ2-3 TRBV9 NA ASSVGGETDTQY
NA TRBJ1-5 TRBV2 NA ASRDPNQPQH
TRBD1 TRBJ1-2 TRBV6-5 NA ASSNYPDRTYGYT
NA TRBJ2-1 TRBV6-5 few ASSTPGSEQF
TRBD2 TRBJ2-1 TRBV4-1 NA ASSQVPWRGGLEQF
NA TRBJ1-2 TRBV6-4 NA ASSDGPYGYT
NA TRBJ1-3 TRBV5-4 NA ASTDGLSSGNTIY
TRBD1 TRBJ1-1 TRBV7-8 few ASSLRGRNTEAF
NA TRBJ1-1 TRBV10-3 few AISNTGQNTEAF
NA TRBJ2-3 TRBV7-9 few ASSLGTRTDTQY
NA TRBJ2-7 TRBV18 few ASSPPYPPVEQY
NA TRBJ1-1 TRBV15 NA ATSRAAENTEAF
NA TRBJ1-3 TRBV18 NA ASSPPSQASSGNTIY
TRBD1 TRBJ2-2 TRBV6-5 NA ASSYRDRYTGELF
NA TRBJ2-2 TRBV4-1 few ASSTEGGTGELF
NA TRBJ2-3 TRBV11-3 few ASGAQRTDTQY
NA TRBJ2-5 TRBV29-1 few SVAPGEAQY